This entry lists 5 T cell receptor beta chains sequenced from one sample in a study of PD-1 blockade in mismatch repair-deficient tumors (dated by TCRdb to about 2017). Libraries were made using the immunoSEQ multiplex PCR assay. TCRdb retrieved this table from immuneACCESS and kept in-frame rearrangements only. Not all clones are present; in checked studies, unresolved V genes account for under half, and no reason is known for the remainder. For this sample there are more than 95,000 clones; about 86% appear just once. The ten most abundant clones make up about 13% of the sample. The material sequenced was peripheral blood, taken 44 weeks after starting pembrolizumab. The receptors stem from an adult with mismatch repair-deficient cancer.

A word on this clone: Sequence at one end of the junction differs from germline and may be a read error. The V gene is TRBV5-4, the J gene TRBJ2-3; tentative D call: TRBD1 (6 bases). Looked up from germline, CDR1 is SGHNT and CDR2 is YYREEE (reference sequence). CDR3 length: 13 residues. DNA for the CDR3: TGTGCCAGCAGCTTACAGGGTACAGATGCGCAGTATTTT. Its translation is CASSLQGTDAQYF.

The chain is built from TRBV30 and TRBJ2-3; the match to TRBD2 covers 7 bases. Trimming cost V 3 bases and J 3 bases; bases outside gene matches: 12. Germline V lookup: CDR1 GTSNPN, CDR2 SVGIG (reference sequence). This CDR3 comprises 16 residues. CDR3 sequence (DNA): TGTGCCTGGAGCCCCTATCACCACGGGAGGACAGATACGCAGTATTTT. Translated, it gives CAWSPYHHGRTDTQYF.

The CDR3 DNA reads TGTGCCAGCAGCTTACCCCTCCTCACAGATACGCAGTATTTT. Its protein is CASSLPLLTDTQYF. This chain links TRBV13 with TRBJ2-3; D is uncertain. The CDR3 is made up of 14 amino acids. CDR1 and CDR2 (germline): PRHDT, FYEKMQ (reference sequence). The V and J ends lost 2 bases and 2 bases respectively, with 8 bases between them.

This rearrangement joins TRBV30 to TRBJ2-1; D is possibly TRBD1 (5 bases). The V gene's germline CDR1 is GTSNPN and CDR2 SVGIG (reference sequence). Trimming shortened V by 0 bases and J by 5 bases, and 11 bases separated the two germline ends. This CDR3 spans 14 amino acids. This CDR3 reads CAWSVGQGDNEQFF. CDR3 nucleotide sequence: TGTGCCTGGAGTGTGGGTCAGGGTGACAATGAGCAGTTCTTC.

Here the CDR3 DNA reads TGTGCCTGGAGTTTTACCGGGACAGGGGGATCTGAAGCTTTCTTT. This gives the protein CAWSFTGTGGSEAFF. V is TRBV30 and J is TRBJ1-1, with 11 bases fitting TRBD1. The CDR3 sequence is 15 residues long. Germline CDR1 GTSNPN, CDR2 SVGIG (reference sequence). The V and J ends lost 2 bases and 6 bases, in that order; junction bases with no gene match: 8.